This TCR beta chain was sequenced in a study of follicular helper T cells after annual influenza vaccination. The time point here: 2015-2016 season, 7 days after influenza vaccination. The CDR3 runs to 11 residues. Looked up from germline, CDR1 is LNHDA and CDR2 is SQIVND (reference sequence). Trimming shortened V by 8 bases and J by 11 bases, and 15 bases separated the two germline ends. Profiled with immunoSEQ multiplex PCR; TCRdb holds only in-frame clones, not every one. The sample includes 8,500 to 9,000 clones, roughly four fifths of them seen just once. The sequence was collected from an adult who received the influenza vaccine. The sample consisted of CXCR5+ CD38- circulating T follicular helper cells from blood, taken 7 days after influenza vaccination. The subset here: circulating Tfh, non-naive CD4+CXCR5+PD-1+ (ICOS+CD38+ or ICOS-CD38-). V gene TRBV19 combines with J gene TRBJ1-1, with TRBD1 as a possible D gene (5 bases). CDR3 sequence reads: CASSTLRQAFF. CDR3 nucleotide sequence: TGTGCCAGTTCCACTTTGAGACAGGCTTTCTTT.